The rows below give T cell receptor beta chains drawn from one sample of a study of regulatory T cells in long-lasting Graves disease. TCRdb itself ran the multiplex PCR reads through MiXCR, one entry per CDR3 protein. The repertoire holds 550,000 to 650,000 distinct CDR3 sequences, with roughly 16% as singletons. These same records also appear under a second study, on T cells in Graves' hyperthyroidism and ophthalmopathy.

The source material was peripheral blood mononuclear cells (PBMCs), sampled at new diagnosis, from a patient treated with antithyroid drugs. Receptors originate from a man between 18 and 29 years old with Graves disease. The CDR3 runs from the conserved cysteine through the conserved F or W. Each record gives: D gene, clone size, J gene, V gene, CDR3 DNA, CDR3 protein. A D gene is named only where the DNA matches it firmly. Clone size appears in some rows only: once, few, many, or a class for an expanded clone.

D: TRBD2; size: many; J: TRBJ2-1; V: TRBV10-3; DNA: TGTGCCATCAGGGGCGGGAGGGCCTCGAATGAGCAGTTCTTC; CDR3: CAIRGGRASNEQFF
D: NA; size: few; J: TRBJ1-3; V: TRBV20-1; DNA: TGCAGTGCTAGACAGGTCAGCTCTGGAAACACCATATATTTT; CDR3: CSARQVSSGNTIYF
D: NA; size: many; J: TRBJ2-7; V: TRBV13; DNA: TGTGCCAGCAGCTTATTTAGAGTCCAGATCTACGAGCAGTACTTC; CDR3: CASSLFRVQIYEQYF
D: NA; size: many; J: TRBJ2-1; V: TRBV28; DNA: TGTGCCAGCCTGAGGAATGAGCAGTTCTTC; CDR3: CASLRNEQFF
D: TRBD2; size: NA; J: TRBJ2-7; V: TRBV28; DNA: TGTGCCAGCAGTTTAGAGGTAGCGGGTCCCTACGAGCAGCACTTC; CDR3: CASSLEVAGPYEQHF
D: NA; size: few; J: TRBJ1-4; V: TRBV18; DNA: TGTGCCAGCTCACAGTCGGGGACTAATGAAAAACTGTTTTTT; CDR3: CASSQSGTNEKLFF
D: NA; size: many; J: TRBJ2-7; V: TRBV5-5; DNA: TGTGCCAGCAGCTTGGGCGCGGGGGCGATAACCAATCACGAGCAGTACTTC; CDR3: CASSLGAGAITNHEQYF
D: TRBD1; size: NA; J: TRBJ1-1; V: TRBV5-1; DNA: TGCGCCAGCAGCCTTCGGACAGGGCAGGCGGCGGACACTGAAGCTTTCTTT; CDR3: CASSLRTGQAADTEAFF
D: TRBD1; size: NA; J: TRBJ1-2; V: TRBV5-1; DNA: TGCGCCAGCAGCAAGGACAGGGTTGACTATGGCTACACCTTC; CDR3: CASSKDRVDYGYTF
D: NA; size: NA; J: TRBJ2-7; V: TRBV3-1; DNA: TGTGCCAGCAGCCCCAGGCCACGGGGAAGGGGCGAGCAGTACTTC; CDR3: CASSPRPRGRGEQYF
D: TRBD2; size: NA; J: TRBJ2-1; V: TRBV12-3/TRBV12-4; DNA: TGTGTCACTAGGCGGGAGAGGGCAGACTACAATGAGCAGTTCTTC; CDR3: CVTRRERADYNEQFF
D: NA; size: many; J: TRBJ1-5; V: TRBV28; DNA: TGTGCCAGCAGGGATGGGGGGATTGGGCCCCAGCATTTT; CDR3: CASRDGGIGPQHF
D: NA; size: many; J: TRBJ2-5; V: TRBV2; DNA: TGTGCCAGCAGTTCGGCCCCCGCTGTGGGAGCCCAGTACTTC; CDR3: CASSSAPAVGAQYF
D: NA; size: many; J: TRBJ1-1; V: TRBV6-5; DNA: TGTGCCAGCAGTTACTCAGAGAACACTGAAGCTTTCTTT; CDR3: CASSYSENTEAFF
D: NA; size: many; J: TRBJ2-1; V: TRBV5-1; DNA: TGCGCCAGCAGCTTGGGAGATCACTACAATGAGCAGTTCTTC; CDR3: CASSLGDHYNEQFF
D: NA; size: few; J: TRBJ2-6; V: TRBV27; DNA: TGTGCCAGCAGTCCCAGCTGGGCCAACGTCCTGACTTTC; CDR3: CASSPSWANVLTF
D: NA; size: NA; J: TRBJ2-2; V: TRBV6-9; DNA: TGTGCCAGCAGTTACTTGGGGGCGGGACCCGAATCCGGGGAGCTGTTTTTT; CDR3: CASSYLGAGPESGELFF
D: TRBD1; size: few; J: TRBJ2-7; V: TRBV19; DNA: TGTGCCAGTAGTTTTTCCGCCGGGACAGTCCACGAGCAGTACTTC; CDR3: CASSFSAGTVHEQYF
D: NA; size: few; J: TRBJ2-7; V: TRBV27; DNA: TGTGCCAGCAGTTTATCCGCAGACTCCTACGAGCAGTACTTC; CDR3: CASSLSADSYEQYF
D: TRBD2; size: many; J: TRBJ2-5; V: TRBV6-5; DNA: TGTGCCAGCAGTAAATCCCTCCCGACTGGGGGGGAGCGGGGGTTGCGGGAGACCCAGTACTTC; CDR3: CASSKSLPTGGERGLRETQYF
D: TRBD2; size: few; J: TRBJ2-7; V: TRBV9; DNA: TGTGCCAGCAGCGTCCTAGCGGGAGAGGGCGAGCAGTACTTC; CDR3: CASSVLAGEGEQYF
D: TRBD2; size: many; J: TRBJ2-1; V: TRBV30; DNA: TGTGCCTCCACCGGGACTAGCGATTACAATGAGCAGTTCTTC; CDR3: CASTGTSDYNEQFF
D: NA; size: NA; J: TRBJ2-2; V: TRBV27; DNA: TGTGCCAGCTCGTTTAAGGGGGAAAGTCCGGGCATCGTCGCGAACACCGGGGAGCTGTTTTTT; CDR3: CASSFKGESPGIVANTGELFF
D: TRBD1; size: many; J: TRBJ1-1; V: TRBV7-2; DNA: TGTGCCAGCAGCTTACAGGGGGCCAGAAGCACTGAAGCTTTCTTT; CDR3: CASSLQGARSTEAFF
D: NA; size: many; J: TRBJ2-1; V: TRBV11-2; DNA: TGTGCCAGCAGCTCATACCGGGACGTAGCTTACAATGAGCAGTTCTTC; CDR3: CASSSYRDVAYNEQFF
D: NA; size: NA; J: TRBJ1-4; V: TRBV6-5; DNA: TGTGCCAGCAGTTCTGGACAGATAAGTAATGAAAAACTGTTTTTT; CDR3: CASSSGQISNEKLFF
D: NA; size: NA; J: TRBJ1-1; V: TRBV7-9; DNA: TGTGCCAGCCGTCAGATGGGGAACACTGAAGCTTTCTTT; CDR3: CASRQMGNTEAFF
D: NA; size: NA; J: TRBJ2-7; V: TRBV18; DNA: TGTGCCAGCTCACCACCTGCGAAACGCTACGAGCAGTACTTC; CDR3: CASSPPAKRYEQYF
D: NA; size: NA; J: TRBJ2-7; V: TRBV20-1; DNA: TGCAGTGCTCGGGGGGCCCAAACACCCGCCTACGAGCAGTACTTC; CDR3: CSARGAQTPAYEQYF
D: NA; size: NA; J: TRBJ2-1; V: TRBV5-4; DNA: TGTGCCAGCAGCAGGGAAGCCAACTCCTACAATGAGCAGTTCTTC; CDR3: CASSREANSYNEQFF
D: NA; size: NA; J: TRBJ1-5; V: TRBV15; DNA: TGTGCCACCAGCTGGGAGGGCGCGAGCAATCAGCCCCAGCATTTT; CDR3: CATSWEGASNQPQHF
D: TRBD1; size: NA; J: TRBJ2-7; V: TRBV19; DNA: TGTGCCAGTAGTATGGGACAGGGCTACGAGCAGTACTTC; CDR3: CASSMGQGYEQYF
D: NA; size: few; J: TRBJ1-1; V: TRBV29-1; DNA: TGCAGCGTTGAGCCAAGGGGGGGGTCTTCAGCGGCTGAAGCTTTCTTT; CDR3: CSVEPRGGSSAAEAFF
D: NA; size: many; J: TRBJ2-5; V: TRBV6-1; DNA: TGTGCCAGCAGTCCCCCAGGGGCGGAGACCCAGTACTTC; CDR3: CASSPPGAETQYF